These 11 T cell receptor beta chains came from one sample sequenced in a study of technical replicates of blood from a handful of donors. Here immunoSEQ multiplex PCR was the method, and the copy in TCRdb shows in-frame clones only, minus some. The profile shows some 56,000 clones, around 96% of them singletons. Sequenced sample: PBMCs. These receptors all come from a human donor in good health. Some clones in this sample may be carry-over from other donors' samples.

The V call is TRBV9, the J call TRBJ2-7, with 13 bases matching TRBD2. The CDR3 totals 15 residues. J lost 3 bases, V lost 2 bases, and 2 bases had no gene match. Looked up from germline, CDR1 is SGDLS and CDR2 is YYNGEE. The CDR3 is CASSVGLAGNYEQYF. CDR3 in DNA: TGTGCCAGCAGCGTGGGACTAGCGGGGAACTACGAGCAGTACTTC.

This chain connects TRBV5-1 to TRBJ2-3; 7 nucleotides agree with TRBD2. The CDR3 spans 16 residues. V lost 4 bases, J lost 6 bases, and 14 bases stayed unmatched. CDR1 SGHRS and CDR2 YFSETQ come from the germline V gene. The chain's CDR3 is CASSGVPQRGGDTQYF. The CDR3 DNA reads TGCGCCAGCAGCGGGGTCCCTCAGCGGGGTGGGGATACGCAGTATTTT.

V and J are TRBV28 and TRBJ1-2; weak D call: TRBD1 (6 bases). Trimming cost V 1 base and J 8 bases, with 11 bases left between them. The CDR3 is 13 residues long. Germline V gene data show CDR1 as MDHEN and CDR2 as SYDVKM. For the CDR3, the DNA is TGTGCCAGCAGTTTATCACAGGGCCACGGCTACACCTTC. It translates to CASSLSQGHGYTF.

The V and J genes are TRBV19 and TRBJ1-2, with unresolved D. CDR1 is LNHDA and CDR2 is SQIVND in the germline V gene (reference sequence). CDR3 size: 13 residues. Deletions cut 9 bases from V and 2 bases from J, with 13 bases between. The CDR3 here is CASRLDGNYGYTF. In nucleotides, the CDR3 is TGTGCCAGCCGACTCGACGGGAACTATGGCTACACCTTC.

This chain connects TRBV29-1 to TRBJ1-2; the match to TRBD1 covers 8 bases. V trimming: 3 bases; J trimming: 7 bases; junction bases outside the gene matches: 7. The CDR3 consists of 13 residues. In germline, CDR1 is SQVTM, CDR2 ANQGSEA. The CDR3 reads CSVDAGGFRGYTF. The CDR3 DNA reads as TGCAGCGTTGACGCAGGGGGCTTTCGTGGCTACACCTTC. The variable domain in full, completed from reference TRBV29-1 and TRBJ1-2, reads SAVISQKPSRDICQRGTSLTIQCQVDSQVTMMFWYRQQPGQSLTLIATANQGSEATYESGFVIDKFPISRPNLTFSTLTVSNMSPEDSSIYLCSVDAGGFRGYTFGSGTRLTVV.

This CDR3 reads CASSVGGTSGRKTQYF. In nucleotides, the CDR3 is TGTGCCAGCAGCGTAGGGGGGACTAGCGGGAGGAAGACCCAGTACTTC. The chain employs TRBV9 and TRBJ2-5; 15 bases match TRBD2. CDR1 and CDR2 from the germline V gene are SGDLS and YYNGEE. The length of the CDR3 is 16 residues. V shed 0 bases and J 6 bases; nucleotides not matched to a gene: 3.

The chain combines TRBV4-3 with TRBJ1-1; TRBD1 matches at 7 bases. The CDR3 spans 15 residues. The ends lost 1 base at V and 4 bases at J; junction bases unmatched: 6. Looked up from germline, CDR1 is LGHNA and CDR2 is YSLEER. CDR3 in DNA: TGCGCCAGCAGCCAAGGTAGACAGGGAGGCACTGAAGCTTTCTTT. It yields the protein CASSQGRQGGTEAFF.

V usage is TRBV4-3 and J usage is TRBJ2-3; TRBD1 matches 8 bases. This CDR3 has 15 residues. J lost 4 bases, V lost 6 bases, and 9 bases had no gene match. Looked up from germline, CDR1 is LGHNA and CDR2 is YSLEER. CDR3 region: CASSPGQGKADTQYF. The CDR3 DNA is TGCGCCAGCAGTCCAGGACAGGGAAAGGCAGATACGCAGTATTTT.

V usage is TRBV6-6 and J usage is TRBJ1-2; D gene unclear. Deletions cut 5 bases from V and 2 bases from J, with 9 bases between. Germline CDR1 reads MNHNY; CDR2 reads SVGAGI (reference sequence). The CDR3 consists of 13 residues. DNA for the CDR3: TGTGCCAGCAGTCCGGGGTTGAACTATGGCTACACCTTC. As protein: CASSPGLNYGYTF.

The chain employs TRBV29-1 and TRBJ2-5; 12 nucleotides match TRBD1. The J segment lost 4 bases and the V segment lost 4 bases, leaving 4 bases of the junction unmatched. The CDR3 consists of 14 residues. Per germline, CDR1 SQVTM and CDR2 ANQGSEA. CDR3 in amino acids: CSVGGTGGGETQYF. The CDR3 DNA sequence: TGCAGCGTTGGAGGGACAGGGGGCGGAGAGACCCAGTACTTC. The variable domain in full, completed from reference TRBV29-1 and TRBJ2-5, reads SAVISQKPSRDICQRGTSLTIQCQVDSQVTMMFWYRQQPGQSLTLIATANQGSEATYESGFVIDKFPISRPNLTFSTLTVSNMSPEDSSIYLCSVGGTGGGETQYFGPGTRLLVL.

The rearrangement uses TRBV6-5 and TRBJ1-2; 8 nucleotides match TRBD1. The V gene's germline CDR1 is MNHEY and CDR2 SVGAGI. The CDR3 loop spans 14 amino acids. Losses at the gene ends were 2 bases for V and 8 bases for J; bases not matched to a gene: 7. In DNA, the CDR3 is TGTGCCAGCAGTTACCGGGACAGGTCAGAGGGCTACACCTTC. Protein sequence: CASSYRDRSEGYTF.